The entry below gives a single TCR beta chain sequence along with its context. The antigen is undetermined. The record originates from a study of a mutant IDH1 vaccine in newly diagnosed glioma. For the study at large: Sex among treated patients split about 60% male, about 38% female; mean age was approximately 40 years. Before enrollment, patients got radiotherapy alone, temozolomide alone, or mostly the combination. The study's findings and limits: No link was apparently found between pseudoprogression and changes in top peripheral T cell clonotypes.

Time point meaning: baseline, week 1 (first vaccination visit). The treatment here: pre-vaccination baseline after standard-of-care therapy. In every donor, the tumor was a new WHO grade 3 or 4 IDH1-mutant, ATRX-lost astrocytoma. Some clones are missing from TCRdb's copy, which holds only in-frame ones; the method was immunoSEQ multiplex PCR. The sample includes about 67,000 clones, around 82% of them seen just once. Trimming stripped 7 bases from V and 3 bases from J, with 10 bases between. This CDR3 contains 13 residues. Germline CDR1 MNHEY, CDR2 SVGAGI. The chain links TRBV6-5 to TRBJ1-5; D gene ambiguous. This specimen was peripheral blood mononuclear cells (PBMCs), taken from a glioma patient treated with radiotherapy, temozolomide or both. This sequence originates from a woman aged 18-35 years with glioma. Some clones in this sample may be carry-over from other donors' samples. The CDR3 sequence: CASKLSVNQPQHF. DNA of the CDR3: TGTGCCAGCAAGTTATCGGTCAATCAGCCCCAGCATTTT.